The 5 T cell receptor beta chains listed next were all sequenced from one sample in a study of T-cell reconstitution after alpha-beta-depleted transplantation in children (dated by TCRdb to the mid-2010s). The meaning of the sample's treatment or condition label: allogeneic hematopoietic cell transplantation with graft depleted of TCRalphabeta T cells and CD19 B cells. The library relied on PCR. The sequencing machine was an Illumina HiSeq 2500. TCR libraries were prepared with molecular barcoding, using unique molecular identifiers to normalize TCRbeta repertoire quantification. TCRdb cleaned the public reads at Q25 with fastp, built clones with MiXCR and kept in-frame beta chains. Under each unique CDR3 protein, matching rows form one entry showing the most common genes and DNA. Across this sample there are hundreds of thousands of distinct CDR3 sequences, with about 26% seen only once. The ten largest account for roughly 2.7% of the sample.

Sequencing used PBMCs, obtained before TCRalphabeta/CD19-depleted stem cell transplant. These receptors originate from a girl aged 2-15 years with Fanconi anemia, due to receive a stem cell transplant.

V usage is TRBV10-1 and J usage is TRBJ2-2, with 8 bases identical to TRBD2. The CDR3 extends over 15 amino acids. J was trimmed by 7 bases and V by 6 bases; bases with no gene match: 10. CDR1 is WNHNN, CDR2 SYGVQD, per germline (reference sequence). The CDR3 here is CASSRTSPLGGELFF. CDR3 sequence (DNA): TGCGCCAGCAGCCGGACTAGCCCGTTGGGCGGGGAGCTGTTTTTT.

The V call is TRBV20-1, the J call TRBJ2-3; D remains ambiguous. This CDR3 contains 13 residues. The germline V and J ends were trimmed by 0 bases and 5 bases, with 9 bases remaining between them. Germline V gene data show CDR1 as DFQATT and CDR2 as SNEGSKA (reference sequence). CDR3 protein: CSARDVSVDTQYF. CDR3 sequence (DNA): TGCAGTGCTAGAGACGTATCTGTAGATACGCAGTATTTT.

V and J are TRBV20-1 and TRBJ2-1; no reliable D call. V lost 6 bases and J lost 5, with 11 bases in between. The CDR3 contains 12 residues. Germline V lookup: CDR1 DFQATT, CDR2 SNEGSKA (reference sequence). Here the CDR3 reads CSATKSDNEQFF. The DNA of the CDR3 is TGCAGTGCAACGAAGAGCGACAATGAGCAGTTCTTC.

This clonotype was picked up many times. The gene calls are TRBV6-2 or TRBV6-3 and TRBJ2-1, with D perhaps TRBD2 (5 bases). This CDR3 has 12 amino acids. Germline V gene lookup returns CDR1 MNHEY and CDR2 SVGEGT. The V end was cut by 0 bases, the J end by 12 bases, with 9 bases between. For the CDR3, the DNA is TGTGCCAGCAGTTACTCGGGGAGACTGCAGTTCTTC. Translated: CASSYSGRLQFF.

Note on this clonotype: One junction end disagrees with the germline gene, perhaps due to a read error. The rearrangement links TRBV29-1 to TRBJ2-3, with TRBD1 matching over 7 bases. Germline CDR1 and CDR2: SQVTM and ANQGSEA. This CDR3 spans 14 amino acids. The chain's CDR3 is CGVEVDRGTDTQYF. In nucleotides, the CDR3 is TGCGGCGTTGAAGTTGACAGGGGCACAGATACGCAGTATTTT.